Shown below are 12 T cell receptor beta chains from a single sample sequenced in a study of T cell responses to AZD1222 COVID-19 vaccine. Here immunoSEQ multiplex PCR was the method, and the copy in TCRdb shows in-frame clones only, minus some. The sample consists of 90,000 to 120,000 clones, 86% of them appearing once. The sample consisted of peripheral blood, taken 28 days after the second dose of the MenACWY control vaccine. These receptor sequences come from an adult who received the MenACWY meningococcal vaccine as a control.

This clone has only one observation. This rearrangement joins TRBV6-2 or TRBV6-3 to TRBJ2-3, with D tentatively TRBD2 (5 bases). CDR1 is MNHEY, CDR2 SVGEGT, per germline. Trimming removed 5 bases from V and 1 base from J, with 13 bases in between. The CDR3 is 15 residues long. The CDR3 sequence: CASSTGFRRTDTQYF. For the CDR3, the DNA is TGTGCCAGCAGTACGGGGTTCAGGCGCACAGATACGCAGTATTTT.

The chain uses TRBV18 and TRBJ2-7, with D possibly being TRBD1 or TRBD2 (5 bases each). The CDR3 extends over 14 amino acids. CDR1 and CDR2 from the germline V gene are KGHSH and LQKENI. V was pared by 1 base and J by 2 bases, with 9 bases between. CDR3 in DNA: TGTGCCAGCTCACCACGGGGGACCGCCTACGAGCAGTACTTC. It translates to CASSPRGTAYEQYF.

The rearrangement links TRBV28 to TRBJ2-2; possibly TRBD2 for D (5 bases). CDR3 size: 13 residues. Germline values: CDR1 MDHEN, CDR2 SYDVKM. V lost 6 bases and J 2 bases, leaving 7 bases between the germline ends. The CDR3 sequence: CASRTTNTGELFF. CDR3 coding DNA: TGTGCCAGCAGGACTACCAACACCGGGGAGCTGTTTTTT. Using reference TRBV28 and TRBJ2-2 for the parts outside the CDR3, the full variable domain is DVKVTQSSRYLVKRTGEKVFLECVQDMDHENMFWYRQDPGLGLRLIYFSYDVKMKEKGDIPEGYSVSREKKERFSLILESASTNQTSMYLCASRTTNTGELFFGEGSRLTVL.

The chain recombines TRBV28 with TRBJ2-3, with 7 bases matching TRBD2. V lost 0 bases to trimming and J lost 2 bases; unmatched junction nucleotides: 2. Looked up from germline, CDR1 is MDHEN and CDR2 is SYDVKM. CDR3 length equals 15 residues. Here the CDR3 reads CASSLWRGITDTQYF. The CDR3 DNA is TGTGCCAGCAGTTTATGGCGGGGGATCACAGATACGCAGTATTTT.

This chain uses TRBV6-2 or TRBV6-3 with TRBJ2-5, with 16 nucleotides matching TRBD2. After removal of 5 bases from V and 2 bases from J, the junction contained 14 bases not matched to a gene. Germline V CDR1 and CDR2: MNHEY, SVGEGT. The CDR3 runs to 20 residues. The CDR3 reads CASSPLLAEGLAGGQETQYF. In DNA, the CDR3 is TGTGCCAGCAGTCCCTTGCTGGCCGAGGGACTAGCGGGGGGGCAAGAGACCCAGTACTTC.

This clone was picked up one time. V gene TRBV5-1 combines with J gene TRBJ2-3, with TRBD2 matching 9 bases. This CDR3 contains 15 residues. The ends lost 1 base at V and 3 bases at J; junction bases unmatched: 3. The germline V gene encodes CDR1 SGHRS and CDR2 YFSETQ. The CDR3: CASSLSGGTTDTQYF. As DNA, the CDR3 is TGCGCCAGCAGCTTGAGCGGGGGGACAACAGATACGCAGTATTTT.

This chain uses TRBV7-8 with TRBJ1-1, with TRBD1 identical over 8 bases. Germline lookup yields CDR1 SGHVS and CDR2 FQNEAQ. Germline trimming cut 4 bases from V and 0 bases from J; bases unmatched to any gene: 4. This CDR3 spans 15 amino acids. The CDR3 DNA follows: TGTGCCAGCAGCTCCCAACAGGGGGTGAACACTGAAGCTTTCTTT. Amino acid sequence: CASSSQQGVNTEAFF.

The chain uses TRBV7-9 and TRBJ1-4, with 8 bases aligning to TRBD1. Per the germline V gene, CDR1 is SEHNR and CDR2 is FQNEAQ (reference sequence). There are 15 residues in the CDR3. The ends lost 5 bases at V and 6 bases at J; junction bases unmatched: 8. Here the CDR3 reads CASSPQGATDEKLFF. The CDR3 DNA sequence: TGTGCCAGCAGCCCTCAGGGGGCGACGGATGAAAAACTGTTTTTT.

This chain joins TRBV7-9 and TRBJ1-2; D is undetermined. V lost 2 bases and J lost 4, with 11 bases in between. The CDR3 extends over 14 amino acids. Looked up from germline, CDR1 is SEHNR and CDR2 is FQNEAQ (reference sequence). The CDR3 reads CASSLSYGSYGYTF. The DNA for the CDR3 is TGTGCCAGCAGCTTAAGCTACGGTTCCTATGGCTACACCTTC.

J is TRBJ1-2 and V is TRBV4-2; D not certain. The germline V gene has CDR1 LGHNA and CDR2 YNFKEQ. The ends were cut back, 0 bases at V and 4 bases at J, with 15 bases in the middle. This CDR3 comprises 16 residues. CDR3 region: CASSQEQHSEAYGYTF. The CDR3, as DNA: TGTGCCAGCAGCCAAGAACAACACTCCGAGGCCTATGGCTACACCTTC.

J is TRBJ2-2 and V is TRBV6-1, with 8 bases lining up with TRBD1. Germline V gene sequence: CDR1 MNHNS, CDR2 SASEGT. The CDR3 contains 18 residues. Unmatched junction bases numbered 16, after V lost 4 bases and J lost 6 bases. The CDR3 region has the DNA TGTGCCAGCAGTGCGTACATACTCCAGGGGGCGTCTCCCGGGGAGCTGTTTTTT. Amino acid sequence: CASSAYILQGASPGELFF.

The chain links TRBV15 to TRBJ2-7; maybe TRBD1 (6 bases). Germline V gives CDR1 LNHNV, CDR2 YYDKDF (reference sequence). The V end was cut by 0 bases, the J end by 3 bases, with 9 bases between. The CDR3 loop spans 14 amino acids. Here the CDR3 DNA reads TGTGCCACCAGCAGAGACCAGGGGAACTACGAGCAGTACTTC. This translates into CATSRDQGNYEQYF.